This section outlines one T cell receptor beta chain sequence together with its context. Its antigen target is currently unknown. No clone much larger than this one lies a single base away; base qualities are absent. The sample originates from a study of control samples from healthy donors and cancer patients (dated by TCRdb to 2018 to 2021). Unmatched junction bases come to 3, with V trimmed by 1 base and J by 4 bases. Counted from cysteine to phenylalanine, this CDR3 has 15 amino acids. The CDR3 DNA has 45 bases and is translated from base 1. CDR1 and CDR2 are read off the germline V gene as MGHRA and YSYEKL. Libraries were made using the immunoSEQ multiplex PCR assay. TCRdb took over this immuneACCESS table, retaining in-frame rearrangements with V and J assigned. Such tables are incomplete; in checked studies, under half of the missing clones stem from an unresolved V gene, and the remainder is unexplained. The sample table shows 100,000 to 150,000 clones, and 80% to 95% are seen once. In total, the top ten clones hold under 0.7% of the sample.

In this chain, TRBV4-1 is recombined with TRBJ2-3, with 9 bases in between that match TRBD1. Sequences were obtained from PBMCs. The sequence was obtained from a man of 80 years or more with head and neck cancer. The DNA reads as follows: TGCGCCAGCAGCCAAGCCGGACAGGGGTCAGATACGCAGTATTTT. It codes for CASSQAGQGSDTQYF.